Described below is a single T cell receptor (beta chain) sequence and its context. The target antigen is unknown. The entry originates in a study of identical twins. Whole-study findings and limits: Out-of-frame alpha sequences common to twins were enriched for low generation probability.

Using its own MiXCR run on the 5' RACE reads, TCRdb lists one record per CDR3 protein. The sample carries about 520,000 distinct CDR3 sequences, approximately 22% recorded once. This CDR3 spans 13 amino acids. Germline CDR1 DFQATT, CDR2 SNEGSKA (reference sequence). The V and J ends lost 3 bases and 6 bases respectively, with 13 bases between them. All of the donors were Caucasians in good health. These data are also associated with another study on T cells expressing NK-cell markers.

The rearrangement uses TRBV20-1 and TRBJ2-3; a weak D match, TRBD2 (6 bases). The receptor's source is a woman under 30 in good health. Sample: CD4+ T cells sorted from blood. The CDR3 DNA sequence: TGCAGTGCTAGCGGGAGCGGCCCCGATACGCAGTATTTT. Its protein is CSASGSGPDTQYF.